One and the same sample provided the 19 T cell receptor beta chains below, sequenced in a study of technical replicates of blood from a few donors. Clones were read by immunoSEQ multiplex PCR, and TCRdb kept only the in-frame ones, dropping some. Of tens of thousands of clones in the sample, about 94% were seen once. Sequencing was performed on T cells isolated from PBMCs. These receptors were obtained from a human donor in good health.

J is TRBJ2-5 and V is TRBV20-1, with D hard to call. Germline values: CDR1 DFQATT, CDR2 SNEGSKA (reference sequence). Trimming pared 5 bases from V and 5 bases from J, leaving 9 bases between. The CDR3 consists of 11 residues. CDR3 protein: CSAPSLETQYF. The CDR3 nucleotides are TGCAGTGCTCCCTCGTTGGAGACCCAGTACTTC.

In this sample, this clone turned up once. V and J are TRBV25-1 and TRBJ2-2; the match to TRBD2 covers 9 bases. V lost 4 bases, J lost 7 bases, and 4 bases stayed unmatched. This CDR3 comprises 14 residues. Germline-derived CDR1 and CDR2 are MGHDK and SYGVNS. DNA of the CDR3: TGTGCCAGCAGTGTAGAAGCGGGAGGCGGGGAGCTGTTTTTT. Translated, it gives CASSVEAGGGELFF. Full variable domain (outside the CDR3, taken from reference TRBV25-1 and TRBJ2-2): EADIYQTPRYLVIGTGKKITLECSQTMGHDKMYWYQQDPGMELHLIHYSYGVNSTEKGDLSSESTVSRIRTEHFPLTLESARPSHTSQYLCASSVEAGGGELFFGEGSRLTVL.

The chain couples TRBV5-8 to TRBJ2-7; no reliable D call. CDR3 length equals 12 residues. The germline V and J ends were trimmed by 4 bases and 6 bases, with 11 bases remaining between them. Germline CDR1 reads SGHTS; CDR2 reads YDEGEE. The CDR3 DNA sequence: TGTGCCAGCAGCGCTATAACAGTCGAGCAGTACTTC. Its translation is CASSAITVEQYF.

V is TRBV25-1 and J is TRBJ2-3; TRBD2 might be the D (5 bases). Germline V CDR1 and CDR2: MGHDK, SYGVNS. The ends were cut back, 4 bases at V and 6 bases at J, with 17 bases in the middle. The CDR3 extends over 15 amino acids. CDR3 sequence: CASSAAGGQRDTQYF. CDR3 nucleotides: TGTGCCAGCAGTGCAGCTGGCGGGCAGCGCGATACGCAGTATTTT.

The CDR3 here is CASSYSRSDGYTF. In DNA, the CDR3 is TGTGCCAGCAGTTACTCACGGTCTGATGGCTACACCTTC. This rearrangement joins TRBV6-6 to TRBJ1-2; D uncertain. CDR3 size: 13 residues. The germline V gene encodes CDR1 MNHNY and CDR2 SVGAGI (reference sequence). V was pared by 0 bases and J by 6 bases, with 8 bases between.

The chain combines TRBV6-5 with TRBJ2-1; the match to TRBD2 covers 7 bases. The CDR3 runs 16 residues. In germline, CDR1 is MNHEY, CDR2 SVGAGI. J gave up 5 bases and V 2 bases, and 9 bases lay outside the gene matches. The CDR3 DNA reads as TGTGCCAGCAGTTACACCGCAACTAGCGCCGACAATGAGCAGTTCTTC. This translates into CASSYTATSADNEQFF.

This chain uses TRBV7-9 with TRBJ2-1; TRBD2 matches at 8 bases. Per the germline V gene, CDR1 is SEHNR and CDR2 is FQNEAQ (reference sequence). V lost 1 base and J lost 9; bases outside the gene matches: 8. The CDR3 covers 15 residues. In DNA form, the CDR3 reads TGTGCCAGCAGCTTAGGGGCGGGAGGTGGTTCTGAGCAGTTCTTC. Residues: CASSLGAGGGSEQFF.

The V gene is TRBV6-6, the J gene TRBJ2-7; no reliable D call. Germline values: CDR1 MNHNY, CDR2 SVGAGI (reference sequence). V shed 2 bases and J shed 2 bases, with 10 bases lying between them. This CDR3 is built from 14 residues. CDR3 amino acids: CASSYPLDTYEQYF. In nucleotides, the CDR3 is TGTGCCAGCAGTTACCCGCTTGACACCTACGAGCAGTACTTC.

V usage is TRBV4-1 and J usage is TRBJ2-1; maybe TRBD1 (5 bases). The ends were cut back, 1 base at V and 6 bases at J, with 10 bases in the middle. CDR3 length: 14 residues. Germline loops: CDR1 MGHRA, CDR2 YSYEKL. The CDR3 here is CASSQGQGFNEQFF. The CDR3 region has the DNA TGCGCCAGCAGCCAAGGGCAGGGATTCAATGAGCAGTTCTTC.

This clone was detected only once. The V and J genes are TRBV19 and TRBJ1-5, with TRBD1 as a possible D gene (6 bases). Germline CDR1 reads LNHDA; CDR2 reads SQIVND (reference sequence). The CDR3 contains 12 residues. V was pared by 6 bases and J by 5 bases, with 8 bases between. CDR3 sequence (DNA): TGTGCCAGTAGAACAGGGTATCAGCCCCAGCATTTT. Amino acids: CASRTGYQPQHF.

The chain carries TRBV27 and TRBJ2-7; TRBD1 is a possible D gene (5 bases). Between the trimmed V and J ends, which lost 0 bases and 0 bases, there was a span of 6 bases. The CDR3 sequence is 14 residues long. In germline, CDR1 is MNHEY, CDR2 SMNVEV (reference sequence). DNA of the CDR3: TGTGCCAGCAGTTTATCAGGGGTCTCCTACGAGCAGTACTTC. Its protein product is CASSLSGVSYEQYF.

The CDR3 loop is CASSELAAGTGELFF. Here the CDR3 DNA reads TGTGCCAGCAGTGAATTGGCGGCGGGGACCGGGGAGCTGTTTTTT. The rearrangement joins TRBV25-1 to TRBJ2-2, with TRBD2 as a possible D gene (6 bases). Germline V gene data show CDR1 as MGHDK and CDR2 as SYGVNS. CDR3 size: 15 residues. The ends were cut back, 1 base at V and 5 bases at J, with 11 bases in the middle.

The rearrangement uses TRBV5-1 and TRBJ1-4, with D maybe TRBD1 (5 bases). The germline V gene has CDR1 SGHRS and CDR2 YFSETQ. Trimming took 0 bases from V and 3 from J, leaving 6 bases between them. CDR3 length: 14 residues. CDR3: CASSLGQSNEKLFF. For the CDR3, the DNA is TGCGCCAGCAGCTTGGGACAGTCTAATGAAAAACTGTTTTTT. The entire variable domain, with the rest obtained from reference TRBV5-1 and TRBJ1-4, is as follows: KAGVTQTPRYLIKTRGQQVTLSCSPISGHRSVSWYQQTPGQGLQFLFEYFSETQRNKGNFPGRFSGRQFSNSRSEMNVSTLELGDSALYLCASSLGQSNEKLFFGSGTQLSVL.

This clone was observed a handful of times. The J gene is TRBJ2-2, the V gene TRBV5-1, with 7 bases matching TRBD1. Germline CDR1 reads SGHRS; CDR2 reads YFSETQ. The CDR3 runs to 15 residues. The ends lost 5 bases at V and 1 base at J; junction bases unmatched: 5. In DNA form, the CDR3 reads TGCGCCAGCAGACCCGGGACAGAGAACACCGGGGAGCTGTTTTTT. This codes for CASRPGTENTGELFF.

This rearrangement joins TRBV11-1 to TRBJ2-7; the D gene is possibly TRBD2 (5 bases). Between the trimmed V and J ends, which lost 4 bases and 2 bases, there was a span of 9 bases. Germline values: CDR1 SGHAT, CDR2 FQDESV (reference sequence). The CDR3 spans 13 residues. Here the CDR3 reads CASSWGETYEQYF. The CDR3 DNA reads as TGTGCCAGCAGCTGGGGAGAGACCTACGAGCAGTACTTC.

V and J are TRBV7-3 and TRBJ2-2; TRBD1 might be the D (6 bases). Germline V gene lookup returns CDR1 SGHTA and CDR2 FQGTGA. CDR3 length: 12 residues. Trimming cost V 6 bases and J 7 bases, with 9 bases left between them. CDR3 region: CASRGAVGELFF. In DNA, the CDR3 is TGTGCCAGCAGGGGGGCGGTCGGGGAGCTGTTTTTT.

This clone was seen a single time. V and J are TRBV2 and TRBJ2-3, with 9 bases identical to TRBD2. Germline-derived CDR1 and CDR2 are SNHLY and FYNNEI. Trimming at V came to 7 bases and at J to 4 bases, leaving 18 bases not matched to a gene. CDR3 length: 18 amino acids. This CDR3 is CASKELAGGPRWADTQYF. The CDR3 DNA is TGTGCCAGCAAGGAGCTGGCGGGAGGGCCACGTTGGGCAGATACGCAGTATTTT.

This rearrangement joins TRBV6-1 to TRBJ2-3; D is unclear. Germline CDR1 reads MNHNS; CDR2 reads SASEGT. The CDR3 is 15 amino acids. Trimming removed 8 bases at V and 2 bases at J, with 17 bases between. The CDR3 DNA reads TGTGCCAGCTTTTTTTCGGGTTTCGCCACAGATACGCAGTATTTT. It specifies CASFFSGFATDTQYF.

V is TRBV6-4 and J is TRBJ1-5, with TRBD1 matching over 8 bases. Looked up from germline, CDR1 is MRHNA and CDR2 is SNTAGT. CDR3 length: 16 amino acids. V was pared by 9 bases and J by 5 bases, with 15 bases of the junction left unmatched. The CDR3 sequence is CARIDRGLLGDQPQHF. In DNA, the CDR3 is TGTGCCAGGATAGACAGGGGTTTATTAGGCGATCAGCCCCAGCATTTT.